This T cell receptor beta chain was sequenced for a study of blood T cell repertoires in COVID-19. Overall study context: From the United States, Italy and Spain came samples of acute and convalescent COVID-19. PBMCs, B-cell-depleted T cells, or T cells were the source of the cDNA or gDNA that made up the material.

Looked up from germline, CDR1 is MGHRA and CDR2 is YSYEKL. This CDR3 is 16 amino acids long. The J segment lost 0 bases and the V segment lost 3 bases, leaving 2 bases of the junction unmatched. Original analysis: By means of reference gene primer amplification, nucleated cell counts were estimated. Sequenced by immunoSEQ multiplex PCR; TCRdb stores in-frame clones only, minus some. The V and J calls and the clone size are those of that table, but D and trimming were determined from the DNA. The sample shows about 120,000 clones, about 83% of them seen only once. The chain combines TRBV4-1 with TRBJ1-4, with 9 bases lining up with TRBD1. This receptor was obtained from a man aged 60 to 69 with acute or convalescent COVID-19. Source material: peripheral blood. This CDR3 reads CASSQGQGATNEKLFF. CDR3 DNA sequence: TGCGCCAGCAGCCAGGGACAGGGTGCAACTAATGAAAAACTGTTTTTT.